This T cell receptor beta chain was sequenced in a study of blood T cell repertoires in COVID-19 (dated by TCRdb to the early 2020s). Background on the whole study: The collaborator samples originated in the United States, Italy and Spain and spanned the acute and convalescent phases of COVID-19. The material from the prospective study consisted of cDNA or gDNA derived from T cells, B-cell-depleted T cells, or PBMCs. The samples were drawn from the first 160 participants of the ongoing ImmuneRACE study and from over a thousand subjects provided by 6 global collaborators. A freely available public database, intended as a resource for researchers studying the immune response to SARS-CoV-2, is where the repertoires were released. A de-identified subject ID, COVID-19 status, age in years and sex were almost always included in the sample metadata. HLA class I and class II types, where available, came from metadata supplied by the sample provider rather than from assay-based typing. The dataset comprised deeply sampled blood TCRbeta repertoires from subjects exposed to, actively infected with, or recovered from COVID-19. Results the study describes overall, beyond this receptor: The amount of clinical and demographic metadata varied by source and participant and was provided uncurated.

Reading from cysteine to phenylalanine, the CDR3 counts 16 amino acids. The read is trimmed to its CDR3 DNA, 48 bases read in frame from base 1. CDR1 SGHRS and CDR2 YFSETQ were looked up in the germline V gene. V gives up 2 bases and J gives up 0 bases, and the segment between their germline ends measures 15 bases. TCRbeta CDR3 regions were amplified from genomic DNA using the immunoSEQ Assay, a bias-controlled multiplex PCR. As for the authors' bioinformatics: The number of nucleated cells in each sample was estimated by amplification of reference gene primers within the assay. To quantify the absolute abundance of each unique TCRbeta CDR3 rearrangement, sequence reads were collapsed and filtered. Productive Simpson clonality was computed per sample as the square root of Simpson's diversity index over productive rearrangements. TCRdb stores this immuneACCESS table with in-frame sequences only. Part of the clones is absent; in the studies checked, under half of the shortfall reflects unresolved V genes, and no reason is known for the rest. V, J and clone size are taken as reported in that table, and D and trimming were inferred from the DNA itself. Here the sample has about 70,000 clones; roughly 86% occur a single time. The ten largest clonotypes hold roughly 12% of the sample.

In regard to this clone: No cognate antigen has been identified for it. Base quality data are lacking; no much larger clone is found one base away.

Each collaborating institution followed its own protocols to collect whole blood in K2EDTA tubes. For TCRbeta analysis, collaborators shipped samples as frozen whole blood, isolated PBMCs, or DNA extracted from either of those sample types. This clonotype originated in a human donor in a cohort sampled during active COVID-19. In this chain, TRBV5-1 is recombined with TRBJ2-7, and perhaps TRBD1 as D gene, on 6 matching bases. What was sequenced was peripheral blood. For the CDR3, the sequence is CASSLTAGTNSYEQYF. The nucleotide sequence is TGCGCCAGCAGCTTAACTGCCGGGACAAACTCCTACGAGCAGTACTTC.